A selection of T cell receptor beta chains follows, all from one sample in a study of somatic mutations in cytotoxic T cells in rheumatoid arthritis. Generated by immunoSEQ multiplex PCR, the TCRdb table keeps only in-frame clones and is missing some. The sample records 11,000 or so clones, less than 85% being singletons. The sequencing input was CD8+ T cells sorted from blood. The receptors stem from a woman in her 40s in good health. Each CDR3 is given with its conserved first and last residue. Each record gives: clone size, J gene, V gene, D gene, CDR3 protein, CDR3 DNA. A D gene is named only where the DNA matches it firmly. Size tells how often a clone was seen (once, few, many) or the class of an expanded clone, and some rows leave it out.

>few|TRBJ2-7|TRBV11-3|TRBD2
CASSARLGGSERWSYEQYF
TGTGCCAGCAGCGCCCGATTGGGCGGGAGTGAAAGGTGGTCCTACGAGCAGTACTTC
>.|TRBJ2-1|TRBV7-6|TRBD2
CASSLLAGDLHNEQFF
TGTGCCAGCAGCTTACTAGCGGGAGACCTACACAATGAGCAGTTCTTC
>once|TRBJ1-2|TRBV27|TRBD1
CASSFTSSGGNYGYTF
TGTGCCAGCAGTTTCACTTCCTCAGGGGGCAACTATGGCTACACCTTC
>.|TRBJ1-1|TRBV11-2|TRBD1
CASSLEGTGYTEAFF
TGTGCCAGCAGCTTAGAGGGGACAGGGTATACTGAAGCTTTCTTT
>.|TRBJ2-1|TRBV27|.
CASSSRVYNEQFF
TGTGCCAGCAGTTCCAGGGTCTACAATGAGCAGTTCTTC
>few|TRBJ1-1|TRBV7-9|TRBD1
CASSLGTGGMSTEAFF
TGTGCCAGCAGCTTGGGGACAGGGGGCATGAGTACTGAAGCTTTCTTT
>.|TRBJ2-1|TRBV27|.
CASGDRGQDNEQFF
TGTGCCAGCGGGGACCGGGGGCAAGACAATGAGCAGTTCTTC
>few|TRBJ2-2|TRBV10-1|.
CASSESARPPGELFF
TGCGCCAGCAGTGAGTCGGCTAGACCCCCCGGGGAGCTGTTTTTT
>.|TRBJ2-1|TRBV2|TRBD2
CASKGLAGGPSYNEQFF
TGTGCCAGCAAGGGACTAGCGGGAGGGCCCTCCTACAATGAGCAGTTCTTC
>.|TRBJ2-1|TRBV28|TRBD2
CASSRATLAGVYEQFF
TGTGCCAGCAGCCGAGCAACCCTAGCGGGGGTGTATGAGCAGTTCTTC
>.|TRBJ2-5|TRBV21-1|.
CASTKRGLRRQIREETQYF
TGTGCCAGCACTAAAAGGGGGCTCAGGCGCCAAATTCGTGAAGAGACCCAGTACTTC